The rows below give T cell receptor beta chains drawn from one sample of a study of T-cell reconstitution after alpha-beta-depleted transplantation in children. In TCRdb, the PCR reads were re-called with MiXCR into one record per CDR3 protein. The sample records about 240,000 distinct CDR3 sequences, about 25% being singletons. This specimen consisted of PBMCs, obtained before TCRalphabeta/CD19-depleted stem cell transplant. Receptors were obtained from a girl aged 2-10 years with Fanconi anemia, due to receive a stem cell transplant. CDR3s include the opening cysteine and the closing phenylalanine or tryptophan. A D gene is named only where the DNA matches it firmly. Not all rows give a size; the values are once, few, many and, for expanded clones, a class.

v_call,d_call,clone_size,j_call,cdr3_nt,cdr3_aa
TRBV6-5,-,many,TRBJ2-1,TGTGCCAGCAGTTACTCGATCCGAATATTCCCCCCTGAGCAGTTCTTC,CASSYSIRIFPPEQFF
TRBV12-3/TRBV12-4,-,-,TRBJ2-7,TGTGCCAGCAGTCACAGGGCCTCCTACGAGCAGTACTTC,CASSHRASYEQYF
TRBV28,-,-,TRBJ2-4,TGTGCCAGCAGTTTGTTCGGGAGCGCCAAAAACATTCAGTACTTC,CASSLFGSAKNIQYF
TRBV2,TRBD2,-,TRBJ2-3,TGTGCCAGCCGAGATTTCGGGCGGGAGCATACGCAGTATTTT,CASRDFGREHTQYF
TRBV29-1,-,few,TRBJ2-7,TGCAGCCCCTACTACCACTCGGACGAGCAGTACTTC,CSPYYHSDEQYF
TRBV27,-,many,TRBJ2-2,TGTGCCAGCAGTTCCGGGACCTTTAACGGGGAGCTGTTTTTT,CASSSGTFNGELFF
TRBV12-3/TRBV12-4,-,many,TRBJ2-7,TGTGCCAGCAGCAGGAGCCAGGAGGGGCGTCCCTACGAGCAGTACTTC,CASSRSQEGRPYEQYF
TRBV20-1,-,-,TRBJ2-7,TGCAGTGCTGGTCCGGGCGCAGGATTCGGCTACGAGCAGTACTTC,CSAGPGAGFGYEQYF
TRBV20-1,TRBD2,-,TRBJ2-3,TGCAGTGCTAGCCCGGGACTAGCGGGGGGCAGTGAGACAGATACGCAGTATTTT,CSASPGLAGGSETDTQYF
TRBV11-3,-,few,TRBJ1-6,TGTGCCAGCAGCTTAGACGGGGATTCACCCCTCCACTTT,CASSLDGDSPLHF
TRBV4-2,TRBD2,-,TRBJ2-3,TGTGCCAGCAGCCCCGGGGGTAGCGGGGGGCCACATGGGGCAGATACGCAGTATTTT,CASSPGGSGGPHGADTQYF
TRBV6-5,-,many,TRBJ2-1,TGTGCCAGCAGAGGCGGCAGGGTGCACAATGAGCAGTTCTTC,CASRGGRVHNEQFF
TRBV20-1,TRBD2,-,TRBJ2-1,TGCAGTGCTAGTTATAGCGGGTCCTACAATGAGCAGTTCTTC,CSASYSGSYNEQFF
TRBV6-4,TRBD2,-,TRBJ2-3,TGTGCCAGCAGTGACGGGACTAGCGGGGCCCCAGATACGCAGTATTTT,CASSDGTSGAPDTQYF
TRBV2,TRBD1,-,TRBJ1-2,TGTGCCTTCAGTTTTTATACAGGGGTAGAGGACTTC,CAFSFYTGVEDF
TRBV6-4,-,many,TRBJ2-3,TGTGCCAGCTTTAAAAAACATACAGATACGCAGTATTTT,CASFKKHTDTQYF
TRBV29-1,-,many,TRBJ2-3,TGCAGCGTTGATTGGCGGTCTCCCACAGATACGCAGTATTTT,CSVDWRSPTDTQYF
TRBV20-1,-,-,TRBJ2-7,TGCAGTGCTAGAGGGAGTTTAGCGGTATCCTACGAGCAGTACTTC,CSARGSLAVSYEQYF
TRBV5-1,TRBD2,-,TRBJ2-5,TGCGCCAGCAGCTTGGCAGCGGGGTCAGAGACCCAGTACTTC,CASSLAAGSETQYF
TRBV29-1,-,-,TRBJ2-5,TGCAGCGGAGTGGGGTCCCAAGAGACCCAGTACTTC,CSGVGSQETQYF
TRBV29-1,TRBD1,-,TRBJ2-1,TGCAGCGTCGACAGGGGGCCCTACAATGAGCAGTTCTTC,CSVDRGPYNEQFF
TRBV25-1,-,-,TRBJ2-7,TGTGCCAGCAGTGGTGGTCGACCCGAGCAGTACTTC,CASSGGRPEQYF
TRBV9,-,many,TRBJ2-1,TGTGCCAGCAGCGTAGCGGTGGGCAACTACAATGAGCAGTTCTTC,CASSVAVGNYNEQFF
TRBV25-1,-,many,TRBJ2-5,TGTGCCAGCAGTGACGGCGGGGCGGAGACCCAGTACTTC,CASSDGGAETQYF
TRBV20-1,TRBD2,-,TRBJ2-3,TGCAGTGCTAGAGAGGGGACTAGTAATATAGATACGCAGTATTTT,CSAREGTSNIDTQYF
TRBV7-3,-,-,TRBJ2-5,TGTGCCAGCAGCTTATTCGGCGGGCAGGAGACCCAGTACTTC,CASSLFGGQETQYF
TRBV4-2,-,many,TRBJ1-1,TGTGCCAGCAGCCAAGATGAGGGTAGGAGGACTGAAGCTTTCTTT,CASSQDEGRRTEAFF
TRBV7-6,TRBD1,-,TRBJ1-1,TGTGCCAGCAGCCACTCTCTGGGACAGGGGATTCCCGCTGAAGCTTTCTTT,CASSHSLGQGIPAEAFF
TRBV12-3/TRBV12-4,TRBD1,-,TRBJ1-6,TGTGCCAGCAGTTTAGCATTACAGGGGCATTGGAATTCACCCCTCCACTTT,CASSLALQGHWNSPLHF
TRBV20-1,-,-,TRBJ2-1,TGCAGTGCTGTAAGGCCGAGCTCCTACAATGAGCAGTTCTTC,CSAVRPSSYNEQFF
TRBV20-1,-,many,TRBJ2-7,TGCAGTGCTAGAGACCAAGGATCGAGCTACGAGCAGTACTTC,CSARDQGSSYEQYF
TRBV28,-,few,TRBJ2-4,TGTGCCAGCACAGCCAAAAACATTCAGTACTTC,CASTAKNIQYF
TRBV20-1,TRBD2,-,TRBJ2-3,TGCAGTGCTAGAGATCCCCAGCGGGGGTTCACAGATACGCAGTATTTT,CSARDPQRGFTDTQYF
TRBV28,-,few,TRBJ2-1,TGTGCCAGCAGTCAAGGCCACATGGTGCCTGGACAGTTCTTC,CASSQGHMVPGQFF
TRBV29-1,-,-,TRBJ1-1,TGCAGCGTTGAAGCCTCAGGGGCTGAAGCTTTCTTT,CSVEASGAEAFF
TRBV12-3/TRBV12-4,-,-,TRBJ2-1,TGTGCCAGCAGTTTCAACCCAGGCAATGAGCAGTTCTTC,CASSFNPGNEQFF
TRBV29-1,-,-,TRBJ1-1,TGCAGCGGGGGGGCAGGGGACACTGAAGCTTTCTTT,CSGGAGDTEAFF
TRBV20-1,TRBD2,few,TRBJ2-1,TGCAGTGCTAAGGCCCTAGCGGCCTACGGCAATGAGCAGTTCTTC,CSAKALAAYGNEQFF
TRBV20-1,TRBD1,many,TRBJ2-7,TGCAGTGCTTCTAAACCGGGACAGACCTTTTACGAGCAGTACTTC,CSASKPGQTFYEQYF
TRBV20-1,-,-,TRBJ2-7,TGCAGTGCTAGAGACGGAGCTTACGAGCAGTACTTC,CSARDGAYEQYF
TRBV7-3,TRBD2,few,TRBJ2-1,TGTGCCAGCAGCTTAATGGGGCCCCTAGCGGGAGACTACTACAATGAGCAGTTCTTC,CASSLMGPLAGDYYNEQFF
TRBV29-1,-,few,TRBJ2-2,TGCAGCGTTGAAAAGGGAAACGGGGAGCTGTTTTTT,CSVEKGNGELFF
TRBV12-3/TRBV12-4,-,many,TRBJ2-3,TGTGCCAGCAGACCAAGACCGGCAAATACGCAGTATTTT,CASRPRPANTQYF
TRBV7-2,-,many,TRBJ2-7,TGTGCCAGCAGCTTAGAGGGTTCGGGGGCCTACGAGCAGTACTTC,CASSLEGSGAYEQYF
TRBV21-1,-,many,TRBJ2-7,TGTGCCAGCAGCAAAATCCCCCCTGGCAGGGCCCCCTACGAGCAGTACTTC,CASSKIPPGRAPYEQYF
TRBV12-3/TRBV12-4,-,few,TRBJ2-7,TGTGCCAGCAGTTATCAGGGGTTCGTCAACGAGCAGTACTTC,CASSYQGFVNEQYF
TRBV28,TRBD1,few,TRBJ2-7,TGTGCCAGCACGAGGGGGCTCTTCCTACTCGAGCAGTACTTC,CASTRGLFLLEQYF
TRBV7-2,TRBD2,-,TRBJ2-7,TGTGCCAGCAGCCCTCAACTAGCGGGGGACTACGAGCAGTACTTC,CASSPQLAGDYEQYF
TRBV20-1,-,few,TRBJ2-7,TGCAGTGCTAGGGTACTAGTCCCTAGACGGTACGAGCAGTACTTC,CSARVLVPRRYEQYF
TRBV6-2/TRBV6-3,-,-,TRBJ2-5,TGTGCCAGCAGTTACCGCTCCCGAGTGACCCAGTACTTC,CASSYRSRVTQYF
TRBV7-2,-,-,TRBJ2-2,TGTGCCAGCAGCTTAGGGCATACCTACACCGGGGAGCTGTTTTTT,CASSLGHTYTGELFF
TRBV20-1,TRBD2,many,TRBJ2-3,TGCAGTGCTAGAGTCGGGACTAGCGCTTCAGATACGCAGTATTTT,CSARVGTSASDTQYF
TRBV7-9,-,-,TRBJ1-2,TGTGCCAGCAGCTTCCCAGACAACTATGGCTACACCTTC,CASSFPDNYGYTF
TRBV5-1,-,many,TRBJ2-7,TGCGCCAGCAGCTTGGGGCCGGGAATCGGTGTCTACGAGCAGTACTTC,CASSLGPGIGVYEQYF
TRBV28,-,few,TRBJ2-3,TGTGCCAGCAGCCTCATAAGGACAGACACAGATACGCAGTATTTT,CASSLIRTDTDTQYF